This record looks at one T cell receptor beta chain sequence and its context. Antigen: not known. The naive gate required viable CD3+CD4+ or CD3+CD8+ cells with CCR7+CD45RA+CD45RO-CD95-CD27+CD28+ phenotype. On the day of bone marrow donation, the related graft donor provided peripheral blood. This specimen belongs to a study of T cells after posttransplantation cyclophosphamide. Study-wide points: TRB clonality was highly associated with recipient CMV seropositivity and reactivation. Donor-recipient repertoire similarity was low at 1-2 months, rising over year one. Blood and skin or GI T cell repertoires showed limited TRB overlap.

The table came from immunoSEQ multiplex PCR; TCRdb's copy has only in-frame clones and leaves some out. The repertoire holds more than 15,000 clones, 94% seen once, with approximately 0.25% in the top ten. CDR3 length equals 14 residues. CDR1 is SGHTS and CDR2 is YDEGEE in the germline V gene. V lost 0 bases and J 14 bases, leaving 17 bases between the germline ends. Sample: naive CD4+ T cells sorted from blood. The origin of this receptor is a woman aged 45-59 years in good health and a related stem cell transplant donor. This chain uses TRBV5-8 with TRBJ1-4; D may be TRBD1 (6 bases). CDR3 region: CASSLAFRSDSLFF. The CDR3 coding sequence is TGTGCCAGCAGCTTGGCCTTTAGGTCGGACAGCCTGTTTTTT.